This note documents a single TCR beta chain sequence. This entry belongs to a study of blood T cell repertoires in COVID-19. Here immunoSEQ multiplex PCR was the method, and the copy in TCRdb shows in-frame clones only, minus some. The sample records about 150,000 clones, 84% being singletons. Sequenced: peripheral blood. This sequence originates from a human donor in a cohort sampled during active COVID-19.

CDR3 residues: CASSLFGGSSHTGELFF. In nucleotides, the CDR3 is TGTGCCAGCAGCCTCTTTGGGGGGTCATCTCACACCGGGGAGCTGTTTTTT. This sequence joins TRBV5-4 and TRBJ2-2, with D possibly TRBD2 on 6 matching bases. The CDR3 loop spans 17 amino acids. The V and J ends lost 4 bases and 3 bases respectively, with 19 bases between them. Per germline, CDR1 SGHNT and CDR2 YYREEE (reference sequence).